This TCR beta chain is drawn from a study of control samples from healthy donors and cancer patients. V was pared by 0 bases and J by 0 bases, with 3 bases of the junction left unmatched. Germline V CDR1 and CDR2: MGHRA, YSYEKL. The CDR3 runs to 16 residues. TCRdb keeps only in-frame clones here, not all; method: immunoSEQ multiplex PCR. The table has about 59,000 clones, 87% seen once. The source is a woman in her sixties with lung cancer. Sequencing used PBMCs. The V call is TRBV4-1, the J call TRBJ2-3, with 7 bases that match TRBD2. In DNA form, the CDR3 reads TGCGCCAGCAGCCAAGAGGGACTACCCAGCACAGATACGCAGTATTTT. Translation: CASSQEGLPSTDTQYF.